A single sample gave rise to the 17 T cell receptor beta chains below, sequenced in a study of early T cells in non-severe SARS-CoV-2 infection. TCRdb re-analysed the 5' RACE reads in MiXCR, keeping a single row per CDR3 protein. The sample yields about 80,000 distinct CDR3 sequences, 10% to 15% seen once. This specimen consisted of whole blood, obtained at baseline. The receptors were sampled from an adult who was a healthcare worker with PCR-confirmed SARS-CoV-2 infection or an uninfected control (not recorded which). The donor label of this sample is uncertain.

There are a few counts of this clonotype. The chain carries TRBV29-1 and TRBJ2-1; no firm D call. Germline V gene data show CDR1 as SQVTM and CDR2 as ANQGSEA. The CDR3 spans 11 residues. The V and J ends lost 6 bases and 2 bases respectively, with 5 bases between them. The CDR3 nucleotides are TGCAGCGTGCGAGCCTACAATGAGCAGTTCTTC. Protein sequence: CSVRAYNEQFF.

This clonotype was counted ten times or more. The V call is TRBV2, the J call TRBJ2-1, with TRBD2 matching over 7 bases. CDR3 length equals 18 residues. The ends lost 2 bases at V and 4 bases at J; junction bases unmatched: 14. The germline V gene encodes CDR1 SNHLY and CDR2 FYNNEI. The CDR3 DNA reads as TGTGCCAGCAGTGAATCCAGCCTTTCTAGCGGACGTTACAATGAGCAGTTCTTC. Protein sequence: CASSESSLSSGRYNEQFF.

Only a few counts were recorded for this clonotype. The rearrangement joins TRBV12-3 or TRBV12-4 to TRBJ1-2; the match to TRBD1 covers 8 bases. The CDR3 extends over 14 amino acids. With 7 bases clipped from V and 4 bases from J, the junction kept 8 bases outside the gene matches. The CDR3 reads CASTDREALYGYTF. CDR3 in DNA: TGTGCCAGCACGGACAGGGAGGCCCTCTATGGCTACACCTTC.

In this sample, this clonotype turned up a few times. The chain combines TRBV5-5 with TRBJ2-3, with no clear D. Germline CDR1 and CDR2: SGHKS and YYEKEE (reference sequence). Deletions cut 2 bases from V and 0 bases from J, with 7 bases between. The CDR3 spans 14 residues. CDR3 bases: TGTGCCAGCAGCTTTATCAGCAGCACAGATACGCAGTATTTT. Its protein product is CASSFISSTDTQYF.

Ten or more counts support this clonotype. This rearrangement joins TRBV11-2 to TRBJ1-5; maybe TRBD1 (5 bases). The germline CDR1 and CDR2 sequences are SGHAT and FQNNGV. The germline V and J ends were trimmed by 5 bases and 2 bases, with 13 bases remaining between them. This CDR3 region has 15 residues. In DNA form, the CDR3 reads TGTGCCAGCAGCCCTGGGGGGGTCCGCAATCAGCCCCAGCATTTT. Translation gives CASSPGGVRNQPQHF.

The gene calls are TRBV6-5 and TRBJ1-1; 11 bases match TRBD1. CDR1 MNHEY and CDR2 SVGAGI come from the germline V gene. CDR3 size: 16 residues. V shed 4 bases, J shed 6 bases, and the junction held 10 bases outside the gene matches. CDR3 DNA: TGTGCCAGCAGTTCACAGCACCGGGACAGGGGGGCTGAAGCTTTCTTT. This encodes CASSSQHRDRGAEAFF.

The CDR3 here is CASSYSVAGAPKQYF. CDR3 nucleotides: TGTGCCAGCAGTTACTCGGTAGCGGGGGCACCGAAGCAGTACTTC. This chain joins TRBV6-5 and TRBJ2-7, with 9 positions matching TRBD2. This CDR3 region has 15 residues. The germline V gene encodes CDR1 MNHEY and CDR2 SVGAGI. With 0 bases clipped from V and 8 bases from J, the junction kept 8 bases outside the gene matches.

This clonotype turned up a few times. This rearrangement joins TRBV20-1 to TRBJ2-7; D may be TRBD1 or TRBD2 (7 bases each). The CDR3 covers 15 residues. Between the trimmed V and J ends, which lost 3 bases and 4 bases, there was a span of 19 bases. Germline values: CDR1 DFQATT, CDR2 SNEGSKA (reference sequence). The CDR3 protein is CSASSQGEGRYEQYF. CDR3 nucleotides: TGCAGTGCTAGCAGTCAGGGGGAGGGCCGGTACGAGCAGTACTTC.

This clonotype appeared a few times. This chain joins TRBV9 and TRBJ1-1; 7 nucleotides align to TRBD1. In germline, CDR1 is SGDLS, CDR2 YYNGEE. The CDR3 totals 14 residues. The V segment lost 3 bases and the J segment 5 bases; nucleotides outside the gene matches: 7. DNA of the CDR3: TGTGCCAGCAGCGCGCAACAGGGGTTAACTGAAGCTTTCTTT. This encodes CASSAQQGLTEAFF.

This clonotype was recorded a few times. The genes are TRBV2 and TRBJ2-1, with D hard to call. V was trimmed by 7 bases and J by 6 bases, leaving 4 bases between them. This CDR3 has 10 residues. In germline, CDR1 is SNHLY, CDR2 FYNNEI. The CDR3 protein is CASIGNEQFF. Here the CDR3 DNA reads TGTGCCAGCATTGGCAATGAGCAGTTCTTC.

This clonotype appeared a few times. V is TRBV29-1 and J is TRBJ2-5, with 8 bases fitting TRBD1. The trim removed 3 bases at V and 1 base at J, leaving 7 bases unmatched. This CDR3 is built from 15 residues. The germline V gene has CDR1 SQVTM and CDR2 ANQGSEA. The CDR3: CSVDVGRGLQETQYF. The CDR3 DNA sequence: TGCAGCGTTGACGTCGGCAGGGGGCTCCAAGAGACCCAGTACTTC.

This rearrangement joins TRBV7-9 to TRBJ1-3; D gene unclear. Germline V gene lookup returns CDR1 SEHNR and CDR2 FQNEAQ (reference sequence). The ends were cut back, 3 bases at V and 4 bases at J, with 10 bases in the middle. This CDR3 is built from 14 residues. CDR3 region: CASSLTRRGNTIYF. CDR3 coding DNA: TGTGCCAGCAGCTTGACGCGGCGGGGAAACACCATATATTTT. The complete variable domain, with remaining parts taken from reference TRBV7-9 and TRBJ1-3, reads DTGVSQNPRHKITKRGQNVTFRCDPISEHNRLYWYRQTLGQGPEFLTYFQNEAQLEKSRLLSDRFSAERPKGSFSTLEIQRTEQGDSAMYLCASSLTRRGNTIYFGEGSWLTVV.

This clonotype was picked up a small number of times. The V gene is TRBV6-5, the J gene TRBJ1-1; D uncertain. This CDR3 is built from 14 residues. The germline CDR1 and CDR2 sequences are MNHEY and SVGAGI. V lost 0 bases to trimming and J lost 1 base, with 6 bases between them. Here the CDR3 reads CASSYSGENTEAFF. The CDR3 DNA reads TGTGCCAGCAGTTACTCGGGAGAGAACACTGAAGCTTTCTTT.

The sample holds many counts of this clonotype. The chain combines TRBV29-1 with TRBJ2-5, with 9 bases fitting TRBD1. This CDR3 is built from 13 residues. CDR1 and CDR2 from the germline V gene are SQVTM and ANQGSEA. V gave up 2 bases and J gave up 8 bases; unmatched junction bases: 6. CDR3 sequence: CSVERTGVRTQYF. The CDR3 region has the DNA TGCAGCGTTGAAAGGACAGGGGTGAGAACCCAGTACTTC.

Here the CDR3 DNA reads TGCAGTGCTAGAGATCAACTACCCAGCACAGATACGCAGTATTTT. It specifies CSARDQLPSTDTQYF. The rearrangement joins TRBV20-1 to TRBJ2-3; D is uncertain. The ends were cut back, 0 bases at V and 0 bases at J, with 10 bases in the middle. The CDR3 extends over 15 amino acids. The germline gives CDR1 DFQATT, CDR2 SNEGSKA (reference sequence).

The rearrangement uses TRBV5-1 and TRBJ1-1, with 10 bases lining up with TRBD1. With 3 bases clipped from V and 3 bases from J, the junction kept 8 bases outside the gene matches. The germline V gene encodes CDR1 SGHRS and CDR2 YFSETQ. The CDR3 contains 16 residues. The CDR3 DNA reads TGCGCCAGCAGCTCGACAGGGGGCGTTTCAGACACTGAAGCTTTCTTT. As protein: CASSSTGGVSDTEAFF.

In this sample, this clonotype turned up many times. This chain links TRBV19 with TRBJ2-1; TRBD2 matches at 8 bases. Germline trimming cut 6 bases from V and 4 bases from J; bases unmatched to any gene: 17. Germline loops: CDR1 LNHDA, CDR2 SQIVND (reference sequence). The CDR3 contains 18 residues. The CDR3 loop reads CASSRRGGAGVSYNEQFF. The CDR3 DNA reads TGTGCCAGTAGCCGTAGGGGAGGAGCGGGGGTTAGTTACAATGAGCAGTTCTTC.